The clone carrying this T cell receptor (beta chain) was seen at least ten times. What it binds is not known. This sample is drawn from a study of neurological immune-mediated disorders. The cDNA was synthesized by 5'RACE incorporating 10-nucleotide random UMIs. TCRdb reprocessed the 5' RACE reads via MiXCR and lists one record per CDR3 protein. The table shows about 50,000 distinct CDR3 sequences, with approximately 3% occurring only once. From germline, CDR1 is SEHNR and CDR2 FQNEAQ (reference sequence). This CDR3 spans 16 amino acids. Trimming removed 2 bases at V and 0 bases at J, with 12 bases between. Study-wide results and caveats: No sharing of CDR3 amino acid sequences was observed among expanded clones across subjects, suggesting private repertoires in all groups.

V is TRBV7-9 and J is TRBJ2-3; weak D call: TRBD2 (7 bases). This clonotype originated in a woman in her fifties or sixties with multiple sclerosis. Sequencing input: PBMCs. The CDR3 sequence is CASSLLGGGSTDTQYF. Here the CDR3 DNA reads TGTGCCAGCAGCTTATTAGGCGGGGGCAGCACAGATACGCAGTATTTT.